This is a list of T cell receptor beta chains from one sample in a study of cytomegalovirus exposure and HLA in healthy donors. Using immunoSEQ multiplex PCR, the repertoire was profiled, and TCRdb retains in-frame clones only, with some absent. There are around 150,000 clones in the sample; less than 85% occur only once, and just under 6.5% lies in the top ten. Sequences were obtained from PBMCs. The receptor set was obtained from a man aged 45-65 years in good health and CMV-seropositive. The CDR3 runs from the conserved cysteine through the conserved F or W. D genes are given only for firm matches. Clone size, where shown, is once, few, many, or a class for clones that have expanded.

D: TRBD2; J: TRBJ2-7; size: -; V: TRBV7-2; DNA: TGTGCCAGCAGACTAGCGGGAGGATACGAGCAGTACTTC; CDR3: CASRLAGGYEQYF
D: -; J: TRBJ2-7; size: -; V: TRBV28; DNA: TGTGCCAGCAGTCTTGATCCGGGACACCGCTACGAGCAGTACTTC; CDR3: CASSLDPGHRYEQYF
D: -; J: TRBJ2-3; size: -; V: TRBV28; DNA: TGTGCCAGCAGGTTAGGGCAAGATACGCAGTATTTT; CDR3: CASRLGQDTQYF
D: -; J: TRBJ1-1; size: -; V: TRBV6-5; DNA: TGTGCCAGCAGTTACATCCGGAACACTGAAGCTTTCTTT; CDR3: CASSYIRNTEAFF
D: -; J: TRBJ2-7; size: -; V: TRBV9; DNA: TGTGCCAGCAGCGTAGACGGCGGAGGAACCTACGAGCAGTACTTC; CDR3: CASSVDGGGTYEQYF
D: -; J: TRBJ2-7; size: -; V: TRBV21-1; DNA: TGTGCCAGCAGCTTCGGGACTAGCGGGAACTCCTACGAGCAGTACTTC; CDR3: CASSFGTSGNSYEQYF
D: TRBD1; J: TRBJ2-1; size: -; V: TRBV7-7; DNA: TGTGCTAGCAGCCCAGGGGGCTGGAATGAGCAGTTCTTC; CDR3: CASSPGGWNEQFF
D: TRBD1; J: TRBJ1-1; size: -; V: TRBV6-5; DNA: TGTGCCAGCAGACCCCGACAGGGGGGGGACACTGAAGCTTTCTTT; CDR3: CASRPRQGGDTEAFF
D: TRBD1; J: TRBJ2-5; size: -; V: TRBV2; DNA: TGTGCCAGCAGTGGGGGACAGAGGGGTGGTGAGACCCAGTACTTC; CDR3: CASSGGQRGGETQYF
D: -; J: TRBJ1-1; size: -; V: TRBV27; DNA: TGTGCCACCTTCTCCCGGGTTATGAACACTGAAGCTTTCTTT; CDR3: CATFSRVMNTEAFF
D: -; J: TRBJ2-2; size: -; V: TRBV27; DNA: TGTGCCAGCGGGAGGGGGATTCTGAACACCGGGGAGCTGTTTTTT; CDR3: CASGRGILNTGELFF
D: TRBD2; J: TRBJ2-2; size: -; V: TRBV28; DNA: TGTGCCAGCAGTTTAGCGGGAGAAGAAGACGGGGAGCTGTTTTTT; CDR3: CASSLAGEEDGELFF
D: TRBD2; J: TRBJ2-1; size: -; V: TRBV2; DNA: TGTGCCAGCAGGGGGACTAGCGGGAGTACCCCCTACAATGAGCAGTTCTTC; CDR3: CASRGTSGSTPYNEQFF
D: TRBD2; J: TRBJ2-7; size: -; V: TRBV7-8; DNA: TGTGCCAGCAGCCCGACTAGCGGGAGGTACGAGCAGTACTTC; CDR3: CASSPTSGRYEQYF
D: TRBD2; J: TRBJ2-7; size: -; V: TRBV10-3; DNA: TGTGCCATCAGTGATGTCGAACCGGGACTAGTTTTCTTC; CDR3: CAISDVEPGLVFF
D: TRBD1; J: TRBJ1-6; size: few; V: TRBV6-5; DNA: TGTGCCAGCAGCCGGGACAGGGGTGTCTCACCCCTCCACTTT; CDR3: CASSRDRGVSPLHF
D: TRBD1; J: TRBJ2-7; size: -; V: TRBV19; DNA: TGTGCCAGTAGTACCACAGGGGACCCCTCCTACGAGCAGTACTTC; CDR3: CASSTTGDPSYEQYF
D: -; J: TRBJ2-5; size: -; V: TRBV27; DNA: TGTGCCAGCAGTTGGGATTCGGGACAAGGTGGAGAGACCCAGTACTTC; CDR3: CASSWDSGQGGETQYF
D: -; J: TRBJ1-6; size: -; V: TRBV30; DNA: TGTGCCTGGAAGGGGACACTGAATTCACCCCTCCACTTT; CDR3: CAWKGTLNSPLHF
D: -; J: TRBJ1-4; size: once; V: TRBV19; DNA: TGTGCCAGTAATCCCACCGGGACTAATGAAAAACTGTTTTTT; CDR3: CASNPTGTNEKLFF
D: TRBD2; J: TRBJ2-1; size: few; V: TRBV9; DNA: TGTGCCAGCAGCGCATCGAGCGGGAACTCCTACAATGAGCAGTTCTTC; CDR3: CASSASSGNSYNEQFF
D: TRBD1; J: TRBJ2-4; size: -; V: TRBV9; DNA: TGTGCCAGCAGCGTTGACAGGGGATGGGACATTCAGTACTTC; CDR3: CASSVDRGWDIQYF
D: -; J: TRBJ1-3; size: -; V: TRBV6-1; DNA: TGTGCCAGCAGTGAAACAGGCGGAAACACCATATATTTT; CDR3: CASSETGGNTIYF
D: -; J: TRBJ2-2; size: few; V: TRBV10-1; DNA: TGCGCCAGCAGTGAGCGGGACACCGGGGAGCTGTTTTTT; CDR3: CASSERDTGELFF
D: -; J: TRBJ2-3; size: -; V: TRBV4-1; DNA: TGCGCCAGCAGCCAAACCCTAGCGAGCGCTAGCACAGATACGCAGTATTTT; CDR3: CASSQTLASASTDTQYF